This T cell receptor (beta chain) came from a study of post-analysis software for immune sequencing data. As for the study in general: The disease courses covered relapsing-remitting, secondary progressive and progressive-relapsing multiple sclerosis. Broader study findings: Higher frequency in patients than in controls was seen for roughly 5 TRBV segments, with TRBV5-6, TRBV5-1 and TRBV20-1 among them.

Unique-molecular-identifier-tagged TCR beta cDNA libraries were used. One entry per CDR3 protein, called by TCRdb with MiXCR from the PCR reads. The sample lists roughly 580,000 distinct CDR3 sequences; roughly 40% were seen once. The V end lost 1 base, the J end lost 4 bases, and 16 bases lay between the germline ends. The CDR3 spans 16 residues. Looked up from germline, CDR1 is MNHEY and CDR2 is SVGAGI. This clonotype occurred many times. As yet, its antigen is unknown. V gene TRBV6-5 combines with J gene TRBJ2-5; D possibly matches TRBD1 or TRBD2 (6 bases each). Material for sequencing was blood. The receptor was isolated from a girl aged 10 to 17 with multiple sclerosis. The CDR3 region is CASSYFWQGRLETQYF. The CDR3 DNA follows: TGTGCCAGCAGTTACTTCTGGCAGGGGAGGTTAGAGACCCAGTACTTC.